This is a list of T cell receptor beta chains from one sample in a study of blood T cell repertoires in COVID-19. The repertoire was sequenced with immunoSEQ multiplex PCR; TCRdb's copy has only in-frame clones and lacks some. The sample has approximately 210,000 clones; about nine tenths are singletons. The source material was peripheral blood. These receptors were taken from a middle-aged woman with acute or convalescent COVID-19. Each CDR3 is given with its conserved first and last residue. A D gene is named only where the DNA matches it firmly. Expanded clones are given a class, and other clones once, few, many or no size at all.

cdr3_nt,cdr3_aa,d_call,j_call,clone_size,v_call
TGTGCCAGCAGCTCCGAAACAGGAACGGGCTACACCTTC,CASSSETGTGYTF,-,TRBJ1-2,-,TRBV5-6
TGTGCCAGCAGCGGGGGCCTCGTCGGGGAGCAGTTCTTC,CASSGGLVGEQFF,-,TRBJ2-1,-,TRBV7-3
TGTGCCAGCAGCCCTAGCACAGATACGCAGTATTTT,CASSPSTDTQYF,-,TRBJ2-3,once,TRBV12-3/TRBV12-4
TGTGCCAGCAGCCTGACAGGATTTGCCCCTCATTACAATGAGCAGTTCTTC,CASSLTGFAPHYNEQFF,-,TRBJ2-1,-,TRBV5-6
TGTGCCAGCAGCCTAAGCGGGGGGGCCAGGACAGATACGCAGTATTTT,CASSLSGGARTDTQYF,TRBD2,TRBJ2-3,-,TRBV7-2
TGTGCCAGCAGTGACGGACAGGGGCACCAAGAGACCCAGTACTTC,CASSDGQGHQETQYF,TRBD1,TRBJ2-5,-,TRBV27
TGTGCCAGCAGTTCCCAGGGGGGCGTCCAGTACTTC,CASSSQGGVQYF,-,TRBJ2-5,-,TRBV27
TGTGCCACCAGCAGAGATGCGGGGGCAACTAATGAAAAACTGTTTTTT,CATSRDAGATNEKLFF,-,TRBJ1-4,-,TRBV15
TGTGCCAGCAGCTTAAGCGGACAGGGTAATGGCTACACCTTC,CASSLSGQGNGYTF,TRBD1,TRBJ1-2,-,TRBV7-3
TGCGCCAGCAGCCAAGACGGGGGAGGCCGAGCTACTAACTATGGCTACACCTTC,CASSQDGGGRATNYGYTF,-,TRBJ1-2,-,TRBV4-1
TGCAGCGTCAACGGCGGAGCCAATCAGCCCCAGCATTTT,CSVNGGANQPQHF,-,TRBJ1-5,-,TRBV29-1
TGCGCCAGCAGCGAAGGGGAGAGGGCTGGGACTGAAGCTTTCTTT,CASSEGERAGTEAFF,-,TRBJ1-1,-,TRBV4-1
TGTGCCAGCAGGACGACAGGGGGCAAAGATACGCAGTATTTT,CASRTTGGKDTQYF,TRBD1,TRBJ2-3,-,TRBV2
TGTGCCAGCAGCTTAGATTCCAGGGCGCTGGTCTATGGCTACACCTTC,CASSLDSRALVYGYTF,-,TRBJ1-2,-,TRBV7-6
TGTGCCTCCTCCGGCGGGGTCCCGCAAGAGACCCAGTACTTC,CASSGGVPQETQYF,-,TRBJ2-5,-,TRBV24-1
TGTGCCAGCAGCTTAGGGATCCTCGGCGGCGGCTACACCTTC,CASSLGILGGGYTF,-,TRBJ1-2,-,TRBV7-9
TGTGCCAGCAGCTCTCGGCCGCCAGAGGGTGAAACTAATGAAAAACTGTTTTTT,CASSSRPPEGETNEKLFF,-,TRBJ1-4,few,TRBV11-2
TGTGCCAGTAGTATGGTGGCGGGTAGTGGAAATTCACCCCTCCACTTT,CASSMVAGSGNSPLHF,-,TRBJ1-6,-,TRBV19
TGTGCCAGCAGCGCCGGGACTAGCGCCGGAACCCAGTACTTC,CASSAGTSAGTQYF,TRBD2,TRBJ2-5,-,TRBV7-2
TGTGCCAGCAGCCAAGAACGGACAGGGAGCTCCTACAATGAGCAGTTCTTC,CASSQERTGSSYNEQFF,TRBD1,TRBJ2-1,-,TRBV3-1/TRBV3-2
TGTGCCAGCAGTGAAGGGAGCGGGGGGGGCTACAATGAGCAGTTCTTC,CASSEGSGGGYNEQFF,TRBD2,TRBJ2-1,-,TRBV6-1
TGCGCCAGCAGTGTCGGCGGGGAGGAGACCCAGTACTTC,CASSVGGEETQYF,-,TRBJ2-5,-,TRBV10-2
TGTGCCAGCAGTGAAGATCCCATTCGCACAGATACGCAGTATTTT,CASSEDPIRTDTQYF,-,TRBJ2-3,-,TRBV6-1
TGTGCCAGCAGCCATCGACTGACAGGGATCTATGGCTACACCTTC,CASSHRLTGIYGYTF,TRBD1,TRBJ1-2,few,TRBV3-1/TRBV3-2
TGTGCCAGCAGTCGGGGGGCCGTTTCCTACAATGAGCAGTTCTTC,CASSRGAVSYNEQFF,-,TRBJ2-1,-,TRBV6-5
TGTGCCAGCAGCCCCAATAGATCGGGACTTGAAGCTTTCTTT,CASSPNRSGLEAFF,-,TRBJ1-1,-,TRBV7-2
TGTGCCACCTACGGGGGGTACTATGGCTACACCTTC,CATYGGYYGYTF,-,TRBJ1-2,few,TRBV5-4
TGTGCCAGTAGTATTAAGGCGACCGGGACAGCGCCCCGATCAGGAGGCTACACCTTC,CASSIKATGTAPRSGGYTF,TRBD1,TRBJ1-2,few,TRBV19
TGCGCCAGCAGCCCGAGGGACACAGATACGCAGTATTTT,CASSPRDTDTQYF,-,TRBJ2-3,-,TRBV5-1
TGTGCCAGCAGCCAGAGGACTAGCGGGGGGGGGACCCAGTACTTC,CASSQRTSGGGTQYF,TRBD2,TRBJ2-5,-,TRBV3-1/TRBV3-2
TGCGCCAGCAGTAGGGGACAGGATTTTTTTAATGAAAAACTGTTTTTT,CASSRGQDFFNEKLFF,TRBD1,TRBJ1-4,-,TRBV5-1
TGTGCCAGCAGCTTAGGGGGGGTTGTCAATCAGCCCCAGCATTTT,CASSLGGVVNQPQHF,-,TRBJ1-5,-,TRBV5-4
TGTGCCAGCAGCTTAAGGGGGGTTAGCGGGGGCAATGAGCAGTTCTTC,CASSLRGVSGGNEQFF,TRBD2,TRBJ2-1,-,TRBV11-2
TGTGCCAGCAGTCCGTACAGGGGGATGAACACTGAAGCTTTCTTT,CASSPYRGMNTEAFF,TRBD1,TRBJ1-1,-,TRBV6-5
TGTGCCAGTAGTATAGGCTACGGGAACAGAATCGATACGCAGTATTTT,CASSIGYGNRIDTQYF,-,TRBJ2-3,-,TRBV19